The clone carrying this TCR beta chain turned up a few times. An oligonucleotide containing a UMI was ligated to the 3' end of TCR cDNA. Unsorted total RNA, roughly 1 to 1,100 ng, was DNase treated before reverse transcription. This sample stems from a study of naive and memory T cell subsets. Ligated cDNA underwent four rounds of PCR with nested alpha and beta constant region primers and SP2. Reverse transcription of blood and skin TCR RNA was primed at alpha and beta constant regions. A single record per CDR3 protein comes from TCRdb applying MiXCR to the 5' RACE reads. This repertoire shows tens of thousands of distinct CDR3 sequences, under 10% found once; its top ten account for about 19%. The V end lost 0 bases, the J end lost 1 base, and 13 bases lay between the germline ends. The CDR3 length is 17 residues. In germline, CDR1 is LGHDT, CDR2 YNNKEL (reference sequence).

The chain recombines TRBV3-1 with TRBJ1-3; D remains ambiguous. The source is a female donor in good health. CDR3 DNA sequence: TGTGCCAGCAGCCAAGATCCGGACGGATCTTCTGGAAACACCATATATTTT. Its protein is CASSQDPDGSSGNTIYF.